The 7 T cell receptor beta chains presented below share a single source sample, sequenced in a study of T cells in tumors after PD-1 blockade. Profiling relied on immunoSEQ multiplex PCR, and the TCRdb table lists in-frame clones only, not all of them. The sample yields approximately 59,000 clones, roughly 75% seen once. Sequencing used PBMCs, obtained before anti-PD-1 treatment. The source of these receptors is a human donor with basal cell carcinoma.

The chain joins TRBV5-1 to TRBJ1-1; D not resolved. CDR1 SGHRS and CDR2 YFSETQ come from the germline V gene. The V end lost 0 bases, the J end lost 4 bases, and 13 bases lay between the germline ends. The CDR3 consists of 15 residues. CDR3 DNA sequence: TGCGCCAGCAGCTTGGCCGGTCCTTCGGGCACTGAAGCTTTCTTT. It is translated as CASSLAGPSGTEAFF.

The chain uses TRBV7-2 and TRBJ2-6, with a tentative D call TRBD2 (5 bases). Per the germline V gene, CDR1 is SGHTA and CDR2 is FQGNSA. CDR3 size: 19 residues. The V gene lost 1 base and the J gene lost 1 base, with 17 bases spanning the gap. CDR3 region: CASSLGPAAAPSGANVLTF. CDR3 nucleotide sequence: TGTGCCAGCAGCTTAGGTCCGGCAGCGGCTCCATCTGGGGCCAACGTCCTGACTTTC.

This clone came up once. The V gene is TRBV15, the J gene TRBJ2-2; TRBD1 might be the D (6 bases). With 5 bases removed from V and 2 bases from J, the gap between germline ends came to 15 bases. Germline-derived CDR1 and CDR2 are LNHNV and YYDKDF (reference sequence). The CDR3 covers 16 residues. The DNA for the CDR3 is TGTGCCACCAGCGGAACCGACAGGCTCAACACCGGGGAGCTGTTTTTT. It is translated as CATSGTDRLNTGELFF.

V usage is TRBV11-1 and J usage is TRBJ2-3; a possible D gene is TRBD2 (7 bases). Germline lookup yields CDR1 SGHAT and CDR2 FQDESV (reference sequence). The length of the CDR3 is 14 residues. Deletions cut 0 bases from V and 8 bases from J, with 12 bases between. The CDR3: CASSLAGGRGTQYF. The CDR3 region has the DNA TGTGCCAGCAGCTTAGCGGGGGGGCGCGGTACGCAGTATTTT.

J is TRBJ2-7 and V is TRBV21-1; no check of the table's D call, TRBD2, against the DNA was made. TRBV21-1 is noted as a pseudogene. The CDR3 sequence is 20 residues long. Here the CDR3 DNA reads TGTGCCAGCAGCAAATGCCGGAGGCAGAGGAAAAAAACCAGCTCCTACGAGCAGTACTTC. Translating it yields CASSKCRRQRKKTSSYEQYF.

Here the CDR3 DNA reads TGTGCCAGCAGCTTGTCGTACACCGGGGAGCTGTTTTTT. Its protein product is CASSLSYTGELFF. The chain combines TRBV5-4 with TRBJ2-2; D unresolved. Trimming pared 1 base from V and 3 bases from J, leaving 4 bases between. Germline V gene sequence: CDR1 SGHNT, CDR2 YYREEE (reference sequence). The CDR3 contains 13 residues.

CDR3 loop: CASGKGQGVHTF. CDR3 coding DNA: TGTGCCAGCGGCAAAGGACAGGGAGTACACACCTTC. The V and J genes are TRBV7-3 and TRBJ1-2; TRBD1 matches 8 bases. J lost 12 bases, V lost 8 bases, and 11 bases had no gene match. CDR1 and CDR2 from the germline V gene are SGHTA and FQGTGA. This CDR3 comprises 12 residues.